One and the same sample provided the 15 T cell receptor beta chains below, sequenced in a study of glioma-infiltrating T cells after dendritic cell vaccination. Clones were sequenced by immunoSEQ multiplex PCR, and TCRdb holds only the in-frame ones, with some missing. The sample includes about 92,000 clones, 70% to 90% of them seen just once. Specimen: blood, collected before dendritic cell vaccination. The receptors were sampled from a human donor with glioblastoma.

The genes are TRBV6-1 and TRBJ1-2; D unresolved. Between the trimmed V and J ends, which lost 7 bases and 1 base, there was a span of 13 bases. Germline V gene sequence: CDR1 MNHNS, CDR2 SASEGT. The CDR3 loop spans 14 amino acids. CDR3 in DNA: TGTGCCAGCACCGAGAGAGGGTTTAACTATGGCTACACCTTC. Its translation is CASTERGFNYGYTF.

The CDR3 bases are TGTGCCAGCAGGGGACAGAACTATGGCTACACCTTC. Its protein is CASRGQNYGYTF. This chain joins TRBV11-2 and TRBJ1-2, with 7 bases aligning to TRBD1. V lost 6 bases, J lost 2 bases, and 0 bases stayed unmatched. This CDR3 comprises 12 residues. Per germline, CDR1 SGHAT and CDR2 FQNNGV.

The chain joins TRBV6-6 to TRBJ2-7, with TRBD2 identical over 9 bases. Germline V gene data show CDR1 as MNHNY and CDR2 as SVGAGI (reference sequence). This CDR3 is built from 15 residues. With V trimmed by 6 bases and J by 6 bases, 12 bases remained unmatched. This chain's CDR3 is CASREKRGAPLEQYF. CDR3 DNA sequence: TGTGCCAGCAGAGAAAAGCGGGGGGCCCCTCTCGAGCAGTACTTC.

The chain carries TRBV15 and TRBJ1-1; weak D call: TRBD1 (5 bases). CDR3 length equals 14 residues. V lost 0 bases to trimming and J lost 3 bases, with 8 bases between them. Germline CDR1 reads LNHNV; CDR2 reads YYDKDF (reference sequence). CDR3 amino acids: CATSRDSGDTEAFF. Written as DNA, the CDR3 is TGTGCCACCAGCAGAGATTCGGGGGACACTGAAGCTTTCTTT.

This clone occurred a few times. V and J are TRBV5-1 and TRBJ2-2, with 10 positions matching TRBD2. Germline V gives CDR1 SGHRS, CDR2 YFSETQ. V lost 5 bases to trimming and J lost 1 base; unmatched junction nucleotides: 2. CDR3 size: 15 residues. The CDR3 coding sequence is TGCGCCAGCAGGTCTAGCGGGGGGAACACCGGGGAGCTGTTTTTT. It specifies CASRSSGGNTGELFF. The entire variable domain, with the rest obtained from reference TRBV5-1 and TRBJ2-2, is as follows: KAGVTQTPRYLIKTRGQQVTLSCSPISGHRSVSWYQQTPGQGLQFLFEYFSETQRNKGNFPGRFSGRQFSNSRSEMNVSTLELGDSALYLCASRSSGGNTGELFFGEGSRLTVL.

The gene calls are TRBV27 and TRBJ2-3; 11 nucleotides agree with TRBD2. Germline loops: CDR1 MNHEY, CDR2 SMNVEV (reference sequence). This CDR3 region has 17 residues. The trim removed 4 bases at V and 2 bases at J, leaving 8 bases unmatched. This CDR3 is CASSSGLAGPPTDTQYF. CDR3 nucleotides: TGTGCCAGCAGTTCCGGACTAGCGGGTCCTCCCACAGATACGCAGTATTTT.

The rearrangement links TRBV12-5 to TRBJ2-1; the match to TRBD1 covers 8 bases. The CDR3 is made up of 16 amino acids. Per germline, CDR1 LGHNT and CDR2 FRNRAP. With V trimmed by 5 bases and J by 6 bases, 12 bases remained unmatched. The CDR3 sequence is CASGMQDRVFGNEQFF. The CDR3 DNA is TGTGCTAGTGGTATGCAGGACAGGGTATTTGGCAATGAGCAGTTCTTC.

This chain uses TRBV6-5 with TRBJ1-2; D unresolved. CDR3 length: 14 residues. CDR1 and CDR2 (germline): MNHEY, SVGAGI. Trimming took 0 bases from V and 4 from J, leaving 9 bases between them. In DNA form, the CDR3 reads TGTGCCAGCAGTTACTCGGAGGCGGTCTATGGCTACACCTTC. This translates into CASSYSEAVYGYTF.

The chain is built from TRBV29-1 and TRBJ2-5; D is unclear. Germline values: CDR1 SQVTM, CDR2 ANQGSEA. Trimming removed 3 bases at V and 2 bases at J, with 13 bases between. This CDR3 contains 14 residues. As DNA, the CDR3 is TGCAGCGTTGACGCGGCAGTTCAGCAAGAGACCCAGTACTTC. This gives the protein CSVDAAVQQETQYF. The whole variable domain, remainder taken from reference TRBV29-1 and TRBJ2-5, is SAVISQKPSRDICQRGTSLTIQCQVDSQVTMMFWYRQQPGQSLTLIATANQGSEATYESGFVIDKFPISRPNLTFSTLTVSNMSPEDSSIYLCSVDAAVQQETQYFGPGTRLLVL.

The chain combines TRBV25-1 with TRBJ2-6, with 8 bases aligning to TRBD1. Germline lookup yields CDR1 MGHDK and CDR2 SYGVNS. The CDR3 covers 17 residues. The V segment lost 6 bases and the J segment 2 bases; nucleotides outside the gene matches: 9. Here the CDR3 DNA reads TGTGCCAGCAGCCGGACAGGGTTAATTCCTGGGGCCAACGTCCTGACTTTC. It specifies CASSRTGLIPGANVLTF.

V and J are TRBV28 and TRBJ1-2; TRBD1 is a possible D gene (6 bases). Trimming shortened V by 3 bases and J by 7 bases, and 12 bases separated the two germline ends. This CDR3 region has 13 residues. Germline V gene lookup returns CDR1 MDHEN and CDR2 SYDVKM. This CDR3 is CASSLAGEGGYTF. CDR3 coding DNA: TGTGCCAGCAGTTTGGCAGGGGAGGGTGGCTACACCTTC.

This chain uses TRBV25-1 with TRBJ2-2; possible D gene TRBD1, 6 bases. Germline values: CDR1 MGHDK, CDR2 SYGVNS. Trimming left V 6 bases short and J 0 bases short, with 8 bases between. The CDR3 runs 14 residues. The CDR3 sequence is CASRGHPNTGELFF. CDR3 nucleotide sequence: TGTGCCAGCAGGGGACACCCGAACACCGGGGAGCTGTTTTTT.

The gene calls are TRBV19 and TRBJ1-1; D is ambiguous. V was trimmed by 4 bases and J by 8 bases, leaving 11 bases between them. CDR1 is LNHDA and CDR2 is SQIVND in the germline V gene (reference sequence). The CDR3 runs to 12 residues. CDR3 residues: CASSTIPGEAFF. CDR3 nucleotide sequence: TGTGCCAGTAGTACCATACCCGGGGAAGCTTTCTTT.

J is TRBJ1-1 and V is TRBV25-1; TRBD1 agrees at 8 bases. J lost 1 base, V lost 7 bases, and 5 bases had no gene match. The CDR3 length is 14 residues. Germline assignment: CDR1 MGHDK and CDR2 SYGVNS. CDR3 sequence reads: CASKKTGENTEAFF. CDR3 nucleotide sequence: TGTGCCAGCAAAAAGACAGGGGAGAACACTGAAGCTTTCTTT.

The V call is TRBV6-1, the J call TRBJ2-1; perhaps TRBD1 as D (5 bases). Germline V gene data show CDR1 as MNHNS and CDR2 as SASEGT. The CDR3 covers 14 residues. With 5 bases removed from V and 8 bases from J, the gap between germline ends came to 16 bases. In DNA form, the CDR3 reads TGTGCCAGCAGTTCGTCAGGGTTGCAAGATGAGCAGTTCTTC. Translated: CASSSSGLQDEQFF.